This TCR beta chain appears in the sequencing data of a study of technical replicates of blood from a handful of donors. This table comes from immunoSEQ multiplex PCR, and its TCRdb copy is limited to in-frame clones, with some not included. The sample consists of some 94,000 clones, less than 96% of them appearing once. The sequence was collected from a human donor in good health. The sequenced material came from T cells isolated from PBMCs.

The CDR3 loop reads CASSQDYREGDEQFF. The CDR3 DNA sequence: TGTGCCAGCAGCCAGGATTACAGGGAAGGGGATGAGCAGTTCTTC. The chain links TRBV5-8 to TRBJ2-1, with D tentatively TRBD1 (6 bases). V dropped 4 bases and J dropped 8 bases, with 19 bases sitting between them. In germline, CDR1 is SGHTS, CDR2 YDEGEE. The CDR3 totals 15 residues.